The 28 T cell receptor beta chains below all came from one sample that was sequenced in a study of blood T cells in healthy people across ages (dated by TCRdb to about 2015). To prepare the library, 5' RACE was applied. TCRdb records Illumina HiSeq 2500 as the sequencer. A second PCR of about 7 to 12 cycles was run with a J-beta primer mix and a sample-barcoded 5' primer. Clones were called with MiXCR by TCRdb after fastp trimmed the public reads at Q25, and only in-frame beta chains were retained. Rows with one shared CDR3 protein collapse into an entry with the most common genes and DNA. This sample holds 550,000 to 800,000 distinct CDR3 sequences; about 30% were observed only once. Just over 15% of the sample goes to the ten largest clones. The specimen sequenced was blood. These receptors were obtained from a woman aged 80 or older in good health. Donor details come from another sample of the same person, matched by shared clones.

This rearrangement joins TRBV5-6 to TRBJ2-5; 13 bases are a match to TRBD2. The germline gives CDR1 SGHDT, CDR2 YYEEEE. The V gene end was trimmed by 5 bases and the J gene end by 2 bases; junction bases not matched to a gene: 9. The CDR3 is 17 amino acids. The CDR3 nucleotides are TGTGCCAGCAGGTTACTAGCGGGGGGGCCGGTACAAGAGACCCAGTACTTC. This sequence encodes CASRLLAGGPVQETQYF. Complete variable domain (other parts from reference TRBV5-6 and TRBJ2-5): DAGVTQSPTHLIKTRGQQVTLRCSPKSGHDTVSWYQQALGQGPQFIFQYYEEEERQRGNFPDRFSGHQFPNYSSELNVNALLLGDSALYLCASRLLAGGPVQETQYFGPGTRLLVL.

This clonotype was observed many times. The CDR3 coding sequence is TGTGCCAGCAGAGTAGCGGGGGCCGTCTCTGGGGCCAACGTCCTGACTTTC. It specifies CASRVAGAVSGANVLTF. The rearrangement joins TRBV6-2 or TRBV6-3 to TRBJ2-6, with 9 bases identical to TRBD2. The CDR3 consists of 17 residues. Germline V lookup: CDR1 MNHEY, CDR2 SVGEGT. The ends lost 6 bases at V and 0 bases at J; junction bases unmatched: 6.

Comment on this clonotype: A read error may account for a junction end that differs from germline. The chain is built from TRBV4-1 and TRBJ1-1; possible D gene TRBD1, 6 bases. Germline V gene data show CDR1 as MGHRA and CDR2 as YSYEKL. The CDR3 covers 19 residues. DNA for the CDR3: TGCGCCAGCAGCCACGACTATCCGGCAGGGGTCTCTCCGAACGCTGAAGCTTTCTTT. As protein: CASSHDYPAGVSPNAEAFF.

Points on this clonotype: It may be a read error: a sequence one base away is much more abundant. V and J are TRBV4-3 and TRBJ1-2; D remains ambiguous. Germline V gene data show CDR1 as LGHNA and CDR2 as YSLEER. The CDR3 runs 13 residues. The CDR3 DNA is TGCGCCCGCAGCCAAGAAATAGGATTTGCCTACACCTTC. As protein: CARSQEIGFAYTF.

The J gene is TRBJ1-2, the V gene TRBV28; 7 bases align to TRBD1. The CDR3 covers 16 residues. Germline CDR1 and CDR2: MDHEN and SYDVKM. J lost 7 bases, V lost 7 bases, and 18 bases had no gene match. DNA for the CDR3: TGTGCCAGCACGCCGCTTTCCGGGACAGTGGGTGTTGGCTACACCTTC. It translates to CASTPLSGTVGVGYTF.

Turning to this clonotype: This sequence may be a read error, since a much larger clone differs from it by one base. The CDR3 end shows no conserved phenylalanine or tryptophan, and so a read error is likely. The CDR3 region is CSARQGQGNGYTL. CDR3 nucleotides: TGCAGTGCTAGGCAGGGACAGGGTAACGGCTACACCCTC. The genes are TRBV20-1 and TRBJ1-2, with 9 positions matching TRBD1. CDR3 size: 13 residues. Per germline, CDR1 DFQATT and CDR2 SNEGSKA (reference sequence). V gave up 3 bases and J gave up 8 bases; unmatched junction bases: 7.

This clonotype was counted ten times or more. The rearrangement joins TRBV9 to TRBJ1-2; no firm D call. The CDR3 sequence is 13 residues long. The germline V and J ends were trimmed by 0 bases and 2 bases, with 5 bases remaining between them. Germline V gives CDR1 SGDLS, CDR2 YYNGEE. CDR3 sequence (DNA): TGTGCCAGCAGCGTAGTATCCAACTATGGCTACACCTTC. It specifies CASSVVSNYGYTF.

A note on this clonotype: One base away lies a much larger clone, so this may be a sequencing read error. The chain links TRBV5-1 to TRBJ2-7; either TRBD1 or TRBD2 may supply D (5 bases each). Germline V gives CDR1 SGHRS, CDR2 YFSETQ. The CDR3 sequence is 14 residues long. CDR3 DNA: TGCACCAGCAGCTTGGGGGTTGTGGCGTACGAGCAGTACTTC. Amino acid sequence: CTSSLGVVAYEQYF.

The chain uses TRBV7-9 and TRBJ2-1; 7 bases agree with TRBD1. Trimming cost V 5 bases and J 10 bases; bases outside gene matches: 8. This CDR3 has 13 amino acids. Germline V gives CDR1 SEHNR, CDR2 FQNEAQ (reference sequence). The DNA of the CDR3 is TGTGCCAGCAGCCCGGACAGGACCTGCGAGCAGTTCTTC. Its translation: CASSPDRTCEQFF.

A word on this clonotype: A junction boundary mismatches the germline segment, possibly from a read error. The CDR3 DNA is TGCACCAGCAGCCAGGGACAGGGACGCTACGAGCAGTACTTC. Its translation is CTSSQGQGRYEQYF. The chain couples TRBV5-1 to TRBJ2-7, with 9 bases fitting TRBD1. The CDR3 contains 14 residues. Per germline, CDR1 SGHRS and CDR2 YFSETQ.

Comment on this clonotype: A much larger clone sits a single nucleotide away, making a read error possible. This rearrangement joins TRBV5-1 to TRBJ2-5, with D maybe TRBD2 (7 bases). The CDR3 extends over 15 amino acids. CDR1 and CDR2 (germline): SGHRS, YFSETQ. The CDR3 bases are TGCACCAGCAGCCAGGTCGGGGGGCTCAGGGAGACCCAGTACTTC. Translating gives CTSSQVGGLRETQYF.

This clonotype has a count of ten or more. The chain combines TRBV5-1 with TRBJ2-5; D not resolved. V was trimmed by 0 bases and J by 2 bases, leaving 8 bases between them. CDR3 length equals 14 residues. CDR1 and CDR2 (germline): SGHRS, YFSETQ. The CDR3 reads CASSLDLDQETQYF. The CDR3 DNA reads as TGCGCCAGCAGCTTGGATCTTGATCAAGAGACCCAGTACTTC.

This clonotype was seen at least ten times. V and J are TRBV7-9 and TRBJ1-2; 7 positions match TRBD1. The CDR3 is 16 residues long. Per the germline V gene, CDR1 is SEHNR and CDR2 is FQNEAQ (reference sequence). J was trimmed by 1 base and V by 3 bases; bases with no gene match: 8. This chain's CDR3 is CASSFARDRNNYGYTF. The CDR3 region has the DNA TGTGCCAGCAGCTTCGCACGGGACAGAAATAACTATGGCTACACCTTC.

This clonotype was counted between two and nine times. The CDR3 loop is CASSYKTGADTEAFF. DNA of the CDR3: TGTGCCAGCAGCTATAAGACAGGGGCGGACACTGAAGCTTTCTTT. The chain carries TRBV7-9 and TRBJ1-1; 8 bases line up with TRBD1. The CDR3 runs to 15 residues. V shed 4 bases, J shed 3 bases, and the junction held 7 bases outside the gene matches. Germline V gene lookup returns CDR1 SEHNR and CDR2 FQNEAQ (reference sequence).

The chain combines TRBV7-2 with TRBJ2-3; possible D gene TRBD2, 5 bases. Trimming pared 1 base from V and 6 bases from J, leaving 11 bases between. The germline CDR1 and CDR2 sequences are SGHTA and FQGNSA. The CDR3 extends over 14 amino acids. The CDR3 loop reads CASSLGSGGDTQYF. CDR3 sequence (DNA): TGTGCCAGCAGCTTAGGCAGCGGTGGCGATACGCAGTATTTT.

In this sample, this clonotype turned up a few times. The J gene is TRBJ1-6, the V gene TRBV10-3, with D possibly matching TRBD1 (6 bases). Germline CDR1 is ENHRY and CDR2 is SYGVKD. This CDR3 spans 17 amino acids. V gave up 4 bases and J gave up 0 bases, with 13 bases separating them. The CDR3 DNA reads as TGTGCCATCAGTGCAGGGGACACTCTCTCCTATAATTCACCCCTCCACTTT. Protein product: CAISAGDTLSYNSPLHF.

This clonotype was recorded at least ten times. The chain combines TRBV7-2 with TRBJ1-6, with TRBD1 identical over 9 bases. CDR3 length: 14 amino acids. The V gene's germline CDR1 is SGHTA and CDR2 FQGNSA. V lost 0 bases and J lost 10; bases outside the gene matches: 1. CDR3 bases: TGTGCCAGCAGCTTAGCCACAGGGGGCTCACCCCTCCACTTT. Amino acids: CASSLATGGSPLHF.

The chain is built from TRBV30 and TRBJ2-1; 10 bases align to TRBD2. Germline V lookup: CDR1 GTSNPN, CDR2 SVGIG (reference sequence). The junction had 4 bases not matched to a gene; V was cut back by 3 bases and J by 2 bases. The CDR3 is 15 amino acids. In nucleotides, the CDR3 is TGTGCCTGGAGCTTTAGCGGGGGGCCCTACAATGAGCAGTTCTTC. Amino acid sequence: CAWSFSGGPYNEQFF.

This clonotype appeared many times. The V gene is TRBV29-1, the J gene TRBJ1-2; 8 bases fit TRBD1. V dropped 5 bases and J dropped 5; count of bases not matched to a gene: 1. The CDR3 length is 11 residues. Germline loops: CDR1 SQVTM, CDR2 ANQGSEA. The CDR3 coding sequence is TGCAGCGTTCGGACAGGGTATGGCTACACCTTC. Its translation is CSVRTGYGYTF.

This clonotype was recorded at least ten times. The chain couples TRBV12-3 or TRBV12-4 to TRBJ1-5; D call uncertain. The CDR3 runs 15 residues. Trimming removed 3 bases at V and 3 bases at J, with 12 bases between. The CDR3 spells CASSFRMGNNQPQHF. The CDR3 DNA follows: TGTGCCAGCAGTTTCCGAATGGGAAACAATCAGCCCCAGCATTTT.

This clonotype was observed a handful of times. The V and J genes are TRBV15 and TRBJ1-1; D unclear. V lost 0 bases, J lost 10 bases, and 15 bases lay in between. CDR3 size: 14 residues. CDR1 is LNHNV, CDR2 YYDKDF, per germline (reference sequence). In nucleotides, the CDR3 is TGTGCCACCAGCAGAGATAAGGGAAGGAGGAGAGCTTTCTTT. Encoded protein: CATSRDKGRRRAFF.

A remark on this clonotype: One base away lies a much larger clone, so this may be a sequencing read error. This rearrangement joins TRBV7-2 to TRBJ1-2; D is unclear. Germline V CDR1 and CDR2: SGHTA, FQGNSA. The CDR3 extends over 11 amino acids. The chain's CDR3 is CAGSLTYGYTF. The CDR3, as DNA: TGTGCCGGCAGCCTGACATATGGCTACACCTTC.

This clonotype has only a few counts. V usage is TRBV28 and J usage is TRBJ1-1; D is undetermined. The V and J ends lost 5 bases and 0 bases respectively, with 16 bases between them. The germline V gene encodes CDR1 MDHEN and CDR2 SYDVKM. CDR3 length: 16 amino acids. The CDR3 here is CASSPTPGAVNTEAFF. Here the CDR3 DNA reads TGTGCCAGCAGTCCTACCCCGGGAGCGGTGAACACTGAAGCTTTCTTT. The full variable domain, its missing parts supplied by reference TRBV28 and TRBJ1-1, is DVKVTQSSRYLVKRTGEKVFLECVQDMDHENMFWYRQDPGLGLRLIYFSYDVKMKEKGDIPEGYSVSREKKERFSLILESASTNQTSMYLCASSPTPGAVNTEAFFGQGTRLTVV.

This clonotype was seen repeatedly, ten times or more. The chain combines TRBV7-3 with TRBJ2-7, with D possibly matching TRBD1 (5 bases). Trimming removed 5 bases from V and 1 base from J, with 12 bases in between. Looked up from germline, CDR1 is SGHTA and CDR2 is FQGTGA. The CDR3 is 14 residues long. The CDR3 DNA reads TGTGCCAGCAGCCCTTGGGGCGGTTCCTACGAGCAGTACTTC. It yields the protein CASSPWGGSYEQYF.

This clonotype was seen repeatedly, ten times or more. This could be a read error, since a much larger clone is one nucleotide away. The chain combines TRBV7-2 with TRBJ2-5; 7 bases line up with TRBD2. The V gene's germline CDR1 is SGHTA and CDR2 FQGNSA. This CDR3 contains 16 residues. Unmatched junction bases numbered 19, after V lost 4 bases and J lost 11 bases. CDR3 in DNA: TGTGCCAGCAGCTCATATCTCCGCGGGGGAGGGGATGAGCAGTACTTC. Encoded protein: CASSSYLRGGGDEQYF. The variable domain in full, completed from reference TRBV7-2 and TRBJ2-5, reads GAGVSQSPSNKVTEKGKDVELRCDPISGHTALYWYRQSLGQGLEFLIYFQGNSAPDKSGLPSDRFSAERTGGSVSTLTIQRTQQEDSAVYLCASSSYLRGGGDEQYFGPGTRLLVL.

This clonotype was detected ten times or more. The chain combines TRBV5-1 with TRBJ2-1; 12 positions agree with TRBD2. The CDR3 extends over 17 amino acids. The germline V gene encodes CDR1 SGHRS and CDR2 YFSETQ. V trimming: 4 bases; J trimming: 7 bases; junction bases outside the gene matches: 12. The CDR3 nucleotides are TGCGCCAGCAGCCCCGGACTAGCGGGACCTCTAAGGAATGAGCAGTTCTTC. Residues: CASSPGLAGPLRNEQFF.

This clonotype was counted ten times or more. The chain is built from TRBV25-1 and TRBJ2-5; 9 positions match TRBD2. CDR3 length equals 15 residues. The germline V gene encodes CDR1 MGHDK and CDR2 SYGVNS. Trimming cost V 2 bases and J 5 bases; bases outside gene matches: 6. The CDR3 coding sequence is TGTGCCAGCAGTGAAACCGGGACTAGCCGGGAGACCCAGTACTTC. Its translation is CASSETGTSRETQYF.

The chain recombines TRBV19 with TRBJ1-6; TRBD1 matches 8 bases. Per the germline V gene, CDR1 is LNHDA and CDR2 is SQIVND (reference sequence). The CDR3 contains 15 residues. Unmatched junction bases numbered 6, after V lost 4 bases and J lost 7 bases. The CDR3 DNA follows: TGTGCCAGTAGTACCGGGACAGGCCGCAATTCACCCCTCCACTTT. It yields the protein CASSTGTGRNSPLHF. The full variable domain, its missing parts supplied by reference TRBV19 and TRBJ1-6, is DGGITQSPKYLFRKEGQNVTLSCEQNLNHDAMYWYRQDPGQGLRLIYYSQIVNDFQKGDIAEGYSVSREKKESFPLTVTSAQKNPTAFYLCASSTGTGRNSPLHFGNGTRLTVT.